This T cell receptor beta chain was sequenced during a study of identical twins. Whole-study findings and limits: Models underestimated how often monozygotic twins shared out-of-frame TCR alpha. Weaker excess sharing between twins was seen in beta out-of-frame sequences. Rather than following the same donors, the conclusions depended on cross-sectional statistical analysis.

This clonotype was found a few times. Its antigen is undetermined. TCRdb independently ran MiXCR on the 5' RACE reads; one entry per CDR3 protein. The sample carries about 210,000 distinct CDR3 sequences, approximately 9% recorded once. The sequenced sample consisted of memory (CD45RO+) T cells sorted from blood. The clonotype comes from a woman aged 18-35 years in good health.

The CDR3 DNA sequence: TGTGCCAGCAGCTCACCCCTAGGGAGACAGAGCACAGATACGCAGTATTTT. The encoded protein is CASSSPLGRQSTDTQYF. The chain recombines TRBV7-9 with TRBJ2-3; D might be TRBD1 or TRBD2, each matching 5 bases. The CDR3 is 17 amino acids. The V gene's germline CDR1 is SEHNR and CDR2 FQNEAQ (reference sequence). Trimming removed 4 bases at V and 0 bases at J, with 17 bases between.